A single sample is the source of the 21 T cell receptor gamma chains below, sequenced in a study of gamma delta lymphoproliferative disorders and STAT genes. PBMCs from patients and controls supplied the genomic DNA for sequencing. TCRdb re-called the multiplex PCR reads via CATT. The profile shows more than 950 gamma-chain clones, under 15% of them singletons. Sample: blood. The receptor set was obtained from a human donor in good health.

The chain carries TRGV10 and TRGJ1 or TRGJ2. The J gene is not listed in TCRdb, so it was assigned here from a DNA match to germline. TRGV10 is identified as an open reading frame with a role that is uncertain. The CDR3 extends over 15 amino acids. With 8 bases clipped from V and 0 bases from J, the junction kept 11 bases outside the gene matches. The CDR3 loop reads CAAWILPQNYYKKLF. The CDR3 DNA reads as TGTGCTGCGTGGATCTTACCGCAGAATTATTATAAGAAACTCTTT.

This clone is labeled as large. The chain couples TRGV10 to TRGJ1 or TRGJ2. TCRdb carries no J gene annotation; the J gene was assigned here by matching the DNA with germline. TRGV10 is identified as an open reading frame with a role that is uncertain. The CDR3 spans 13 residues. J was trimmed by 3 bases and V by 8 bases; bases with no gene match: 8. The CDR3 DNA sequence: TGTGCTGCGTGGGACCTCCTTTATTATAAGAAACTCTTT. Its protein product is CAAWDLLYYKKLF.

By proportion, this clone is medium-sized (0.01 to 0.1%). The chain has TRGV9 and TRGJ1 or TRGJ2. Here the J gene was assigned by germline matching of the DNA, as TCRdb has none. The CDR3 loop spans 10 amino acids. Losses at the gene ends were 2 bases for V and 8 bases for J; bases not matched to a gene: 0. Germline V gene data show CDR1 as GITISATS and CDR2 as ISYDGTV (reference sequence). As DNA, the CDR3 is TGTGCCTTGTGGGAGGATAAGAAACTCTTT. Translation: CALWEDKKLF.

This clone turned up a few times. TCRdb's protein, taken from a much larger clone, differs from this DNA's translation at residue 6, likely owing to a read error; the protein displayed comes from the DNA. The CDR3 protein is CAAWPFASKKLF. The CDR3 DNA follows: TGTGCTGCGTGGCCCTTCGCATCTAAGAAACTCTTT. The chain recombines TRGV10 with TRGJ1 or TRGJ2. Assignment of the J gene here rests on matching the DNA to germline, because TCRdb gives none. TRGV10 is an ORF for which the function is uncertain. CDR3 length equals 12 residues. V dropped 8 bases and J dropped 9; count of bases not matched to a gene: 11.

This clone is large within its sample. The chain carries TRGV10 and TRGJ1 or TRGJ2. In the absence of a J gene in TCRdb, the DNA was matched to germline to assign it here. TRGV10 is identified as an open reading frame with a role that is uncertain. The CDR3 contains 11 residues. V lost 8 bases to trimming and J lost 6 bases; unmatched junction nucleotides: 5. This CDR3 is CAAWDFYKKLF. CDR3 DNA sequence: TGTGCTGCGTGGGATTTTTATAAGAAACTCTTT.

This clone is termed medium-sized (0.01 to 0.1%). The chain couples TRGV2 to TRGJ1 or TRGJ2. Germline matching of the DNA provided the J gene here, since TCRdb leaves it blank. The CDR3 extends over 13 amino acids. CDR1 and CDR2 (germline): EGSNGY, YDSYNSKV. Trimming cost V 2 bases and J 6 bases; bases outside gene matches: 7. CDR3 in amino acids: CATWDVWSYKKLF. The CDR3 nucleotides read TGTGCCACCTGGGACGTCTGGAGTTATAAGAAACTCTTT.

This clone is labeled as medium-sized. The chain employs TRGV2 and TRGJ1 or TRGJ2. TCRdb lists no J gene, so it was determined here by aligning the DNA to germline. The CDR3 spans 13 residues. Looked up from germline, CDR1 is EGSNGY and CDR2 is YDSYNSKV. Trimming at V came to 2 bases and at J to 2 bases, leaving 3 bases not matched to a gene. CDR3 DNA sequence: TGTGCCACCTGGGACGTTTATTATTATAAGAAACTCTTT. It encodes CATWDVYYYKKLF.

The chain links TRGV3 to TRGJP. TCRdb offers no J gene call, so here the DNA was matched to germline to obtain one. The germline gives CDR1 VTNTFY, CDR2 YDVSTARD (reference sequence). J gave up 17 bases and V 0 bases, and 16 bases lay outside the gene matches. The CDR3 runs to 17 residues. The CDR3 DNA sequence: TGTGCCACCTGGGACAGGCCGGGAAGAGTTGGGCAAAAAATCAAGGTATTT. Translation: CATWDRPGRVGQKIKVF.

By sample fraction, this clone is medium-sized. Other nucleotide sequences in the sample specify the same CDR3. The CDR3 here is CATWDGPDYKKLF. CDR3 DNA: TGTGCCACCTGGGACGGGCCGGACTATAAGAAACTCTTT. The chain has TRGV2 and TRGJ1 or TRGJ2. Matching the DNA to germline supplied the J gene, which TCRdb does not give. Trimming cost V 0 bases and J 7 bases; bases outside gene matches: 6. The CDR3 consists of 13 residues. Germline V gives CDR1 EGSNGY, CDR2 YDSYNSKV.

Note on this clone: The limits of the CDR3 on the DNA are not certain, so only TCRdb's listed CDR3 is given. The V segment is TRGV3, and no J call was made. The CDR3 is 22 amino acids long, termini counted. Germline V CDR1 and CDR2: VTNTFY, YDVSTARD (reference sequence). The CDR3 protein is CATWDRKGGVIIRNSLAVEQHF.

In its sample, this clone ranks as medium-sized. This chain joins TRGV4 and TRGJ1 or TRGJ2. The J gene, left out of TCRdb, was set here by checking the DNA against germline. The germline CDR1 and CDR2 sequences are EGSTGY and YDSYTSSV. V gave up 9 bases and J gave up 4 bases; unmatched junction bases: 9. This CDR3 has 12 amino acids. The CDR3 region has the DNA TGTGCCACCCGTAAATCGTATTATAAGAAACTCTTT. Amino acid sequence: CATRKSYYKKLF.

Relative to its sample, this clone is large. Different DNA sequences within this sample yield the same CDR3. The chain recombines TRGV2 with TRGJ1 or TRGJ2. The J gene is not listed in TCRdb, so it was assigned here from a DNA match to germline. The junction had 6 bases not matched to a gene; V was cut back by 0 bases and J by 1 base. CDR1 and CDR2 from the germline V gene are EGSNGY and YDSYNSKV. This CDR3 has 15 residues. The CDR3 nucleotides read TGTGCCACCTGGGACGGGCCGCGAAATTATTATAAGAAACTCTTT. This sequence encodes CATWDGPRNYYKKLF.

This clone counts as medium-sized. The chain is built from TRGV9 and TRGJP1. Since TCRdb gives no J gene, matching the DNA to germline was used here to assign it. V lost 9 bases to trimming and J lost 4 bases; unmatched junction nucleotides: 8. Per the germline V gene, CDR1 is GITISATS and CDR2 is ISYDGTV (reference sequence). The CDR3 spans 13 residues. In DNA form, the CDR3 reads TGTGCCTTGGGATGGGGCACTGGTTGGTTCAAGATATTT. Protein: CALGWGTGWFKIF.

In its sample, this clone ranks as medium-sized (0.01 to 0.1%). The V and J genes are TRGV2 and TRGJ1 or TRGJ2. Here the J gene came from matching the DNA to germline, since TCRdb omits it. The CDR3 consists of 13 residues. Germline lookup yields CDR1 EGSNGY and CDR2 YDSYNSKV. The trim removed 1 base at V and 1 base at J, leaving 1 base unmatched. The CDR3 DNA reads as TGTGCCACCTGGGACGGTAATTATTATAAGAAACTCTTT. It specifies CATWDGNYYKKLF.

About this clone itself: The DNA is omitted, as the CDR3 cannot be located on it reliably, and the CDR3 follows TCRdb's listing. The V gene call reads TRGV11; no J gene was called. TRGV11 is filed as an ORF, its function uncertain. From its first to its last residue, the CDR3 has 22 amino acids. Here the CDR3 reads CTTVPAGRPVLKRPTTGWFKIF.

Sample share makes this clone medium-sized. CDR3 sequence: CATWDRLKLF. In DNA, the CDR3 is TGTGCCACCTGGGATAGATTAAAACTCTTT. No J gene call was made, and the V gene is TRGV8. The CDR3 spans 10 residues. Germline V gene data show CDR1 as VENAVY and CDR2 as YDSYNSRV.

Only a few counts were recorded for this clone. One junction end does not reproduce the germline sequence, and a read error may be involved. The rearrangement uses TRGV2 and TRGJP1. TCRdb gives no J gene; it was assigned here by matching the DNA to germline. The CDR3 contains 17 residues. Per the germline V gene, CDR1 is EGSNGY and CDR2 is YDSYNSKV. The CDR3 loop is CATWGGMEETTGWFKIF. The CDR3 nucleotides read TGTGCCACCTGGGGCGGGATGGAAGAAACCACTGGTTGGTTCAAGATATTT.

Sample share makes this clone medium-sized. The chain carries TRGV3 and TRGJ1 or TRGJ2. No J gene is reported in TCRdb; it was inferred here by comparing the DNA with germline. The CDR3 loop spans 11 amino acids. The V gene end was trimmed by 9 bases and the J gene end by 6 bases; junction bases not matched to a gene: 8. CDR1 and CDR2 (germline): VTNTFY, YDVSTARD (reference sequence). The CDR3 DNA follows: TGTGCCACCCGGGGGTTTTATAAGAAACTCTTT. The encoded protein is CATRGFYKKLF.

About this clone itself: The limits of the CDR3 on the DNA are not certain, so only TCRdb's listed CDR3 is given. The V gene is listed as TRGV11; no J gene was called. TRGV11 counts as an open reading frame of uncertain function. The CDR3 numbers 18 amino acids, ends counted. CDR3 sequence: CTTVPAGLGTSVSDKKLF.

By sample share, this clone is large. The chain links TRGV2 to TRGJP2. TCRdb supplies no J gene; here it was assigned by aligning the nucleotide sequence to germline. This CDR3 has 15 residues. The V segment lost 0 bases and the J segment 5 bases; nucleotides outside the gene matches: 6. Germline V gives CDR1 EGSNGY, CDR2 YDSYNSKV. The CDR3 protein is CATWDGPGSDWIKTF. The CDR3, as DNA: TGTGCCACCTGGGACGGGCCAGGGAGTGATTGGATCAAGACGTTT.

This clone is large (0.1 to 1%). The chain employs TRGV8 and TRGJP2. The J gene, left out of TCRdb, was set here by checking the DNA against germline. Germline V gene data show CDR1 as VENAVY and CDR2 as YDSYNSRV. This CDR3 spans 14 amino acids. The ends lost 6 bases at V and 0 bases at J; junction bases unmatched: 4. The CDR3: CATWSDSSDWIKTF. CDR3 DNA: TGTGCCACCTGGTCCGATAGTAGTGATTGGATCAAGACGTTT.